Below, one T cell receptor (beta chain) is given with its context. Its antigen is currently unknown. The data derive from a study of T cell responses to AZD1222 COVID-19 vaccine. Background on the study: Samples with a second dose at about 4 or about 12 weeks were pooled together.

Germline V gene sequence: CDR1 MGHDK, CDR2 SYGVNS. V was shortened by 5 bases and J by 4 bases, with 11 bases between the two germline ends. The length of the CDR3 is 13 residues. Repertoires were generated with immunoSEQ multiplex PCR, while TCRdb's copy carries only in-frame clones and drops some. The sample lists 100,000 or so clones; approximately 90% were seen once. General study findings and limits: Two AZD1222 doses significantly raised spike-specific TCR breadth and depth over controls. At study baseline, merely more than 5 AZD1222 recipients were seropositive.

The sequencing here drew on peripheral blood, taken on day 0 of AZD1222 vaccination. This TCR was recovered from an adult in good health. The chain uses TRBV25-1 and TRBJ1-1; D gene unclear. In DNA, the CDR3 is TGTGCCAGCAGTCCGGGAGGCAGCACTGAAGCTTTCTTT. This sequence encodes CASSPGGSTEAFF.